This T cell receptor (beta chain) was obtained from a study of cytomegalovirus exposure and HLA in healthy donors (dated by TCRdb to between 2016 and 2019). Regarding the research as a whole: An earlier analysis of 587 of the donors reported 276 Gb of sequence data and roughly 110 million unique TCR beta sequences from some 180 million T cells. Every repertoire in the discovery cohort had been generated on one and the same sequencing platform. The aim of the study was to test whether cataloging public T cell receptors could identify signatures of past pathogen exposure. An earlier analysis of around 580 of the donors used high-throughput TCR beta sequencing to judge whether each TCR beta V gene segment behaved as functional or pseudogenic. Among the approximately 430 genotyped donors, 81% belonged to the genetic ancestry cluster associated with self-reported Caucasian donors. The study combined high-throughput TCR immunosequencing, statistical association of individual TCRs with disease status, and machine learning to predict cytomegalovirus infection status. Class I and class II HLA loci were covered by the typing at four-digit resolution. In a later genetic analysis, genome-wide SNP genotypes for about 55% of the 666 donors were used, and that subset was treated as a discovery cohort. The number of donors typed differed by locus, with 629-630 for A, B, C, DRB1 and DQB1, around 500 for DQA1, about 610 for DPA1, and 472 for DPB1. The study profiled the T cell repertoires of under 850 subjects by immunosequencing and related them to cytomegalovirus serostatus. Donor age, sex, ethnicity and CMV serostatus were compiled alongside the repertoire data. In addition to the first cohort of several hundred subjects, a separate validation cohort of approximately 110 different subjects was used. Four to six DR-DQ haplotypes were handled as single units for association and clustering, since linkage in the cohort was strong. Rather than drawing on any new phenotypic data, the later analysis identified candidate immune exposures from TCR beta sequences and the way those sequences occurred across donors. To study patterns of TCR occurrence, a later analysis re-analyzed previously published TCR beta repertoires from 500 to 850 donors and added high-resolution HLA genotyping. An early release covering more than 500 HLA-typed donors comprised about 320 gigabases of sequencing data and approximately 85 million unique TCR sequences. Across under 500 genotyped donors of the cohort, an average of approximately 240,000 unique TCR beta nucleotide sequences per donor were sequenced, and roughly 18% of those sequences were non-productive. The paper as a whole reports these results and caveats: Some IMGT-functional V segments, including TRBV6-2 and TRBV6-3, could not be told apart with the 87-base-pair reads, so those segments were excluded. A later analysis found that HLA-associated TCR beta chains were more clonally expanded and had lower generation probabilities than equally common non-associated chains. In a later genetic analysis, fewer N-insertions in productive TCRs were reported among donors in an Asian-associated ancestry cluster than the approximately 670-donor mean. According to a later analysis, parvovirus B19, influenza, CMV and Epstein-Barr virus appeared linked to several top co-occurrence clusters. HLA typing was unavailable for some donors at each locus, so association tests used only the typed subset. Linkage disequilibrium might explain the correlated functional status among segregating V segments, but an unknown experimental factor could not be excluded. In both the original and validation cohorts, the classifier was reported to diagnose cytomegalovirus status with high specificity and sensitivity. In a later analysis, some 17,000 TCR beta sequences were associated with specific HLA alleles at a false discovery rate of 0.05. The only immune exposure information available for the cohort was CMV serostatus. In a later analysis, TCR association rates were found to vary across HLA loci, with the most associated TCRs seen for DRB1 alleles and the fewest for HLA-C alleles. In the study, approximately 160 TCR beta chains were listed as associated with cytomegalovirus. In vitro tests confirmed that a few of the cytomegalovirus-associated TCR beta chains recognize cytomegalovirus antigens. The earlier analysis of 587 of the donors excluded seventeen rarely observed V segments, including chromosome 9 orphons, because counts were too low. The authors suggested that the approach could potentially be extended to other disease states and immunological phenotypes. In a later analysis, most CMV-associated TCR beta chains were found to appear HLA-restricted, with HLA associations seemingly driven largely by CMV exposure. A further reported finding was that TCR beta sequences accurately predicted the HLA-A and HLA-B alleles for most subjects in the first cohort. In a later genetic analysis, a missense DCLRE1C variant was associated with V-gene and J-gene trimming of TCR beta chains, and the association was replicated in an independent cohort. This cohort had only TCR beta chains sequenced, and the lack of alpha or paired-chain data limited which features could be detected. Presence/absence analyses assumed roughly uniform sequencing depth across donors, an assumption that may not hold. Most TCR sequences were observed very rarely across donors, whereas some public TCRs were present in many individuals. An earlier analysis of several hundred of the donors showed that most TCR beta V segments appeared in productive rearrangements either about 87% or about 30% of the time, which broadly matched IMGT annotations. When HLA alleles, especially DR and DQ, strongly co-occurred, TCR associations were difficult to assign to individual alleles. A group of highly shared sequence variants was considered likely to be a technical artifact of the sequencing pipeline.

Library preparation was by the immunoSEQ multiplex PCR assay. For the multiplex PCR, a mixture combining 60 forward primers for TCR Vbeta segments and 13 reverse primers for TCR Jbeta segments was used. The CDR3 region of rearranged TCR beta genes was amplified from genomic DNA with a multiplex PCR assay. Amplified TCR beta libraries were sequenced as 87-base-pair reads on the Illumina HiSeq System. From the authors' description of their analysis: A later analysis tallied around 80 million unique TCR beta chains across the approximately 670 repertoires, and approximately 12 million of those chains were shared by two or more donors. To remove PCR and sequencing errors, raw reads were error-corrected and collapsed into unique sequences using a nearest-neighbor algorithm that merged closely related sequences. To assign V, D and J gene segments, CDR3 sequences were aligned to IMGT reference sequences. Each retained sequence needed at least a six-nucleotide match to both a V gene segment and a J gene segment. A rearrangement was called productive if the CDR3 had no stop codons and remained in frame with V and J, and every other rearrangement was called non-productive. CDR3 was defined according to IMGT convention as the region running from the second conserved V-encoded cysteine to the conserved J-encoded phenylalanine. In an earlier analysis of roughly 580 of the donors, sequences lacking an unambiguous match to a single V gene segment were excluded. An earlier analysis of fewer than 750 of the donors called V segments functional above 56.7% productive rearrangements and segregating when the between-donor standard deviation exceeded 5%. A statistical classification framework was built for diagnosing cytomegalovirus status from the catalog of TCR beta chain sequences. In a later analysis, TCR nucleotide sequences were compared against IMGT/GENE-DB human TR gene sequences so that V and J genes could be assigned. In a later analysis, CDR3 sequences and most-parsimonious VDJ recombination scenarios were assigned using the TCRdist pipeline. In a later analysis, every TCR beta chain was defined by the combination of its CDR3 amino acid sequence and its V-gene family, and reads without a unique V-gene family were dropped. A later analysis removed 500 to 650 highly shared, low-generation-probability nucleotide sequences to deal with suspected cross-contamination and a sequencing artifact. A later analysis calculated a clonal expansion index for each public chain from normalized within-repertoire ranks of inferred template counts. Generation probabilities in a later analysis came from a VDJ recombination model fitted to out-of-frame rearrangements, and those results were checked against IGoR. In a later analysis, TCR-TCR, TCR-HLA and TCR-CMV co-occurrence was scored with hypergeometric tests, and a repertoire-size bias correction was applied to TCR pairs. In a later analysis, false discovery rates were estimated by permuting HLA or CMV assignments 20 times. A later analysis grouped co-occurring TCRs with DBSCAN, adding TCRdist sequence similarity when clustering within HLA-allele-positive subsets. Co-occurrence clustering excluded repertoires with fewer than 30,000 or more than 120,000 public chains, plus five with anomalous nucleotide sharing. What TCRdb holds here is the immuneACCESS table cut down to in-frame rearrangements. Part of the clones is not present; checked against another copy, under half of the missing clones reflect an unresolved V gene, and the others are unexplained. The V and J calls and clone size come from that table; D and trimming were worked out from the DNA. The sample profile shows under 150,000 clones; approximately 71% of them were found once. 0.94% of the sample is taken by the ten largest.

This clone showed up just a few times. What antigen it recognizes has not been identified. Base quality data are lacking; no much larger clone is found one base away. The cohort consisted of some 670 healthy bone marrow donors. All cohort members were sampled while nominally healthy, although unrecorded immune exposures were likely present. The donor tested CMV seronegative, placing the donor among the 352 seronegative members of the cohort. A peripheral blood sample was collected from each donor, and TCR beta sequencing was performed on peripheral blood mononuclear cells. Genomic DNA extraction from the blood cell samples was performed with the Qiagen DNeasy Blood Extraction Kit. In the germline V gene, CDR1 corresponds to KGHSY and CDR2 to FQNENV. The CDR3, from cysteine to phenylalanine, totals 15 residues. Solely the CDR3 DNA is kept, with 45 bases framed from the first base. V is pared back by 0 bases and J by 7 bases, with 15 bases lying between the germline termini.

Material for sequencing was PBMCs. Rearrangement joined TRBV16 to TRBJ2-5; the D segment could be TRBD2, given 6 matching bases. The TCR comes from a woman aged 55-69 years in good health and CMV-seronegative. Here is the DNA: TGTGCCAGCAGCCAATCAGGCGAAGGGACTGTGACCCAGTACTTC. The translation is CASSQSGEGTVTQYF. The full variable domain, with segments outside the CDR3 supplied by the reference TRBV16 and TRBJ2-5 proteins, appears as GEEVAQTPKHLVRGEGQKAKLYCAPIKGHSYVFWYQQVLKNEFKFLISFQNENVFDETGMPKERFSAKCLPNSPCSLEIQATKLEDSAVYFCASSQSGEGTVTQYFGPGTRLLVL.